The source of this T cell receptor beta chain is a study of blood T cell repertoires in COVID-19. About the research overall: Collection of acute and convalescent COVID-19 samples took place in the United States, Italy and Spain. Sources were T cells, B-cell-depleted T cells, or PBMCs; the material itself was cDNA or gDNA.

The germline V gene encodes CDR1 SGHKS and CDR2 YYEKEE (reference sequence). This CDR3 has 15 amino acids. After removal of 2 bases from V and 10 bases from J, the junction contained 6 bases not matched to a gene. Patients from Seattle were sampled longitudinally, starting during active infection. This table comes from immunoSEQ multiplex PCR, and its TCRdb copy is limited to in-frame clones, with some not included. This repertoire shows hundreds of thousands of clones, 70% to 90% found once; its top ten account for around 8%. V gene TRBV5-5 combines with J gene TRBJ2-1; 13 nucleotides align to TRBD2. The sequenced material came from peripheral blood. The sequence was collected from a woman between 45 and 65 years old with COVID-19, enrolled during active disease. CDR3 bases: TGTGCCAGCAGCTTTGGACTAGCGGGGGTAGGGGAGCAGTTCTTC. It is translated as CASSFGLAGVGEQFF.